This entry lists 3 T cell receptor beta chains sequenced from one sample in a study of CD8+CD57+ T cells in acquired aplastic anemia. Those patients picked for sequencing had displayed CD8+CD57+ cell expansion on flow cytometry. CDR3 and TCR beta VDJ profiling relied on a genomic DNA template. TCRdb analysed the reads with MiXCR anew, one entry per CDR3 protein. The sample has about 150,000 distinct CDR3 sequences, around half seen once. Source material: sorted CD4+, CD8+, or CD8+CD57+ T cells (not recorded which) from PBMCs. These receptors were obtained from a human donor with aplastic anemia.

This clonotype was detected only once. In nucleotides, the CDR3 is TGTGCCAGCAGCGAGTCCGGGACAGGGTTGCTGTTTTTT. Translating it yields CASSESGTGLLFF. The rearrangement links TRBV25-1 to TRBJ2-2, with 9 bases aligning to TRBD1. CDR1 is MGHDK and CDR2 is SYGVNS in the germline V gene. V dropped 6 bases and J dropped 13; count of bases not matched to a gene: 9. The CDR3 extends over 13 amino acids. Drawing the rest from reference TRBV25-1 and TRBJ2-2, the complete variable domain is EADIYQTPRYLVIGTGKKITLECSQTMGHDKMYWYQQDPGMELHLIHYSYGVNSTEKGDLSSESTVSRIRTEHFPLTLESARPSHTSQYLCASSESGTGLLFFGEGSRLTVL.

This clonotype has just one count. This could be a read error, since a much larger clone is one nucleotide away. This chain connects TRBV6-5 to TRBJ1-1; D gene ambiguous. This CDR3 has 13 residues. Per the germline V gene, CDR1 is MNHEY and CDR2 is SVGAGI. The CDR3 region has the DNA TGTGCCGGCAGTTACTCGTTAAGTTCTGAAGCTTTCTTT. Amino acid sequence: CAGSYSLSSEAFF.

The chain employs TRBV7-8 and TRBJ2-1, with 7 bases matching TRBD2. The CDR3 contains 15 residues. J gave up 10 bases and V 1 base, and 10 bases lay outside the gene matches. Germline loops: CDR1 SGHVS, CDR2 FQNEAQ. The CDR3 bases are TGTGCCAGCAGCTTAGGGGTCAGCGGGGCCCAGGAGCAGTTCTTC. It specifies CASSLGVSGAQEQFF.